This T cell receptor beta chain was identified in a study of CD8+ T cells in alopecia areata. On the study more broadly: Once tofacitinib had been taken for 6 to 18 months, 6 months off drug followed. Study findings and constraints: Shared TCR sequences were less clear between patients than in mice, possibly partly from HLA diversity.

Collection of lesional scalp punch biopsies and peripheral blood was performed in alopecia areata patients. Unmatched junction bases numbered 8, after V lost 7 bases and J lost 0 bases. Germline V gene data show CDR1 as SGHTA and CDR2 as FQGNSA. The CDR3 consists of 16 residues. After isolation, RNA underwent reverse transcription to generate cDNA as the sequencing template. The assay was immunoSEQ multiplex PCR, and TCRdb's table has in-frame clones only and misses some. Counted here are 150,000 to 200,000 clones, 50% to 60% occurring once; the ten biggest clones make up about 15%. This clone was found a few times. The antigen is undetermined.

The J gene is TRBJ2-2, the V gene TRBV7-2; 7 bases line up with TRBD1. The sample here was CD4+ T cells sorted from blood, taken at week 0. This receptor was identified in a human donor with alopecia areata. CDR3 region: CASTPSGTANTGELFF. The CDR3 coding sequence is TGTGCCAGCACCCCGTCGGGGACAGCGAACACCGGGGAGCTGTTTTTT.